One sample yielded the 18 T cell receptor beta chains listed below, sequenced in a study of blood T cell repertoires in COVID-19. Generated by immunoSEQ multiplex PCR, the TCRdb table keeps only in-frame clones and is missing some. Of 55,000 to 75,000 clones listed, 65% to 85% are singletons. The sequenced sample was peripheral blood. These receptors came from a man older than 75 with COVID-19, enrolled during active disease.

DNA of the CDR3: TGTGCCAGTACTAACGACTACCCCTACAATGAGCAGTTCTTC. It yields the protein CASTNDYPYNEQFF. The chain joins TRBV19 to TRBJ2-1; weak D call: TRBD2 (5 bases). Germline V gene lookup returns CDR1 LNHDA and CDR2 SQIVND (reference sequence). CDR3 length: 14 residues. V shed 7 bases and J shed 2 bases, with 12 bases lying between them. The complete variable domain, with remaining parts taken from reference TRBV19 and TRBJ2-1, reads DGGITQSPKYLFRKEGQNVTLSCEQNLNHDAMYWYRQDPGQGLRLIYYSQIVNDFQKGDIAEGYSVSREKKESFPLTVTSAQKNPTAFYLCASTNDYPYNEQFFGPGTRLTVL.

The V and J genes are TRBV5-1 and TRBJ1-1, with 11 positions matching TRBD1. Germline lookup yields CDR1 SGHRS and CDR2 YFSETQ. J was trimmed by 0 bases and V by 0 bases; bases with no gene match: 4. CDR3 length equals 17 residues. The CDR3 region is CASSLGDRGRLNTEAFF. CDR3 nucleotide sequence: TGCGCCAGCAGCTTGGGGGACAGGGGGAGATTGAACACTGAAGCTTTCTTT.

The chain carries TRBV18 and TRBJ1-5, with TRBD1 matching over 7 bases. V shed 4 bases and J 7 bases; nucleotides not matched to a gene: 4. Germline CDR1 KGHSH, CDR2 LQKENI. The CDR3 contains 13 residues. The CDR3 spells CASSQGAVQPQHF. CDR3 DNA: TGTGCCAGCTCACAGGGGGCTGTACAGCCCCAGCATTTT.

This rearrangement joins TRBV30 to TRBJ2-2, with TRBD1 identical over 12 bases. Germline CDR1 is GTSNPN and CDR2 is SVGIG (reference sequence). With V trimmed by 1 base and J by 3 bases, 6 bases remained unmatched. The CDR3 covers 17 residues. The CDR3 here is CAWSDGTGGLHTGELFF. CDR3 sequence (DNA): TGTGCCTGGAGTGACGGGACAGGGGGCTTGCACACCGGGGAGCTGTTTTTT.

The rearrangement joins TRBV25-1 to TRBJ2-5; D gene uncertain. The CDR3 extends over 14 amino acids. The ends were cut back, 1 base at V and 2 bases at J, with 8 bases in the middle. Germline lookup yields CDR1 MGHDK and CDR2 SYGVNS. As DNA, the CDR3 is TGTGCCAGCAGTGAATTAGACTTACAAGAGACCCAGTACTTC. This translates into CASSELDLQETQYF. The full variable domain, with the rest looked up from reference TRBV25-1 and TRBJ2-5, is EADIYQTPRYLVIGTGKKITLECSQTMGHDKMYWYQQDPGMELHLIHYSYGVNSTEKGDLSSESTVSRIRTEHFPLTLESARPSHTSQYLCASSELDLQETQYFGPGTRLLVL.

The chain has TRBV19 and TRBJ1-2, with 9 bases that match TRBD1. This CDR3 is built from 15 residues. With 4 bases clipped from V and 0 bases from J, the junction kept 3 bases outside the gene matches. The V gene's germline CDR1 is LNHDA and CDR2 SQIVND (reference sequence). The CDR3 nucleotides are TGTGCCAGTAGTAGAGGGACAGGGTCTAACTATGGCTACACCTTC. Translated: CASSRGTGSNYGYTF. The whole variable domain, remainder taken from reference TRBV19 and TRBJ1-2, is DGGITQSPKYLFRKEGQNVTLSCEQNLNHDAMYWYRQDPGQGLRLIYYSQIVNDFQKGDIAEGYSVSREKKESFPLTVTSAQKNPTAFYLCASSRGTGSNYGYTFGSGTRLTVV.

The chain carries TRBV6-6 and TRBJ2-7, with 8 positions matching TRBD1. This CDR3 spans 14 amino acids. Germline V CDR1 and CDR2: MNHNY, SVGAGI (reference sequence). V shed 6 bases, J shed 5 bases, and the junction held 9 bases outside the gene matches. The chain's CDR3 is CASRYRQGYNEQYF. The CDR3 DNA is TGTGCCAGCAGATACAGACAGGGGTACAACGAGCAGTACTTC.

This chain joins TRBV27 and TRBJ1-6, with a tentative D call TRBD1 (6 bases). This CDR3 comprises 17 residues. V was trimmed by 8 bases and J by 8 bases, leaving 25 bases between them. Germline CDR1 reads MNHEY; CDR2 reads SMNVEV (reference sequence). In DNA, the CDR3 is TGTGCCAGCGGGGAGTTTATAGGGGGAGAGGTGGATTCACCCCTCCACTTT. This gives the protein CASGEFIGGEVDSPLHF.

V usage is TRBV7-2 and J usage is TRBJ1-6, with 7 bases identical to TRBD1. The CDR3 spans 16 residues. With V trimmed by 5 bases and J by 6 bases, 10 bases remained unmatched. The germline V gene encodes CDR1 SGHTA and CDR2 FQGNSA. The CDR3 nucleotides read TGTGCCAGCAGCGCCCGGACAACAGGGGCTAATTCACCCCTCCACTTT. It is translated as CASSARTTGANSPLHF.

In its sample, this clone was seen once. The genes are TRBV20-1 and TRBJ2-1, with 8 positions matching TRBD2. The CDR3 has 16 residues. V trimming: 3 bases; J trimming: 3 bases; junction bases outside the gene matches: 10. Germline V gene data show CDR1 as DFQATT and CDR2 as SNEGSKA (reference sequence). CDR3 sequence (DNA): TGCAGTGCTAGTAGCGGGACCACTGGTGGCTACAATGAGCAGTTCTTC. Residues: CSASSGTTGGYNEQFF.

The chain links TRBV20-1 to TRBJ2-2; 8 bases are a match to TRBD1. In germline, CDR1 is DFQATT, CDR2 SNEGSKA (reference sequence). The length of the CDR3 is 16 residues. J gave up 5 bases and V 3 bases, and 11 bases lay outside the gene matches. CDR3 loop: CSASFAGTGGTGELFF. CDR3 sequence (DNA): TGCAGTGCTAGTTTTGCGGGGACAGGCGGGACCGGGGAGCTGTTTTTT.

V usage is TRBV3-1 (or the pseudogene TRBV3-2) and J usage is TRBJ2-7; TRBD2 matches at 9 bases. With 1 base clipped from V and 0 bases from J, the junction kept 7 bases outside the gene matches. Germline lookup yields CDR1 LGHDT and CDR2 YNNKEL (reference sequence). The CDR3 extends over 17 amino acids. In DNA form, the CDR3 reads TGTGCCAGCAGCCAAGGACCCCGAGCGGGAGGCTCCTACGAGCAGTACGTC. Translation gives CASSQGPRAGGSYEQYV.

This clone was seen once. V is TRBV5-1 and J is TRBJ1-1; 7 bases line up with TRBD1. Per the germline V gene, CDR1 is SGHRS and CDR2 is YFSETQ. This CDR3 has 15 amino acids. The ends lost 6 bases at V and 0 bases at J; junction bases unmatched: 8. The CDR3 DNA follows: TGCGCCAGCAAGCACAGGGGTGGAATGAACACTGAAGCTTTCTTT. It yields the protein CASKHRGGMNTEAFF.

The chain couples TRBV2 to TRBJ1-2; D is unresolved. The CDR3 is made up of 15 amino acids. Trimming shortened V by 2 bases and J by 2 bases, and 12 bases separated the two germline ends. In germline, CDR1 is SNHLY, CDR2 FYNNEI. CDR3 sequence (DNA): TGTGCCAGCAGTGAAAATAGGCAGACAAACTATGGCTACACCTTC. Translation gives CASSENRQTNYGYTF.

The chain joins TRBV28 to TRBJ2-1; 8 bases fit TRBD2. Per germline, CDR1 MDHEN and CDR2 SYDVKM. CDR3 length: 15 amino acids. V lost 7 bases, J lost 3 bases, and 8 bases stayed unmatched. The CDR3 DNA sequence: TGTGCCAGCACCGGGGGCGGGGGGATCTACAATGAGCAGTTCTTC. This gives the protein CASTGGGGIYNEQFF.

This chain joins TRBV5-5 and TRBJ1-1; the D is unclear. CDR1 and CDR2 (germline): SGHKS, YYEKEE (reference sequence). V lost 4 bases, J lost 1 base, and 14 bases lay in between. The CDR3 spans 15 residues. The CDR3 bases are TGTGCCAGCAGCACCGCCGGGTCTACGAACACTGAAGCTTTCTTT. Amino acid sequence: CASSTAGSTNTEAFF. Full variable domain (missing parts from reference TRBV5-5 and TRBJ1-1): DAGVTQSPTHLIKTRGQQVTLRCSPISGHKSVSWYQQVLGQGPQFIFQYYEKEERGRGNFPDRFSARQFPNYSSELNVNALLLGDSALYLCASSTAGSTNTEAFFGQGTRLTVV.

A few counts support this clone. The chain carries TRBV4-2 and TRBJ2-1; D is possibly TRBD2 (6 bases). This CDR3 spans 14 amino acids. V lost 1 base, J lost 8 bases, and 12 bases lay in between. Per the germline V gene, CDR1 is LGHNA and CDR2 is YNFKEQ. CDR3 loop: CASSQVGSNYEQFF. The CDR3 nucleotides read TGTGCCAGCAGCCAAGTCGGGAGTAACTATGAGCAGTTCTTC.

The V gene is TRBV9, the J gene TRBJ2-2, with unresolved D. CDR3 length equals 14 residues. Trimming left V 5 bases short and J 0 bases short, with 8 bases between. Germline V gene sequence: CDR1 SGDLS, CDR2 YYNGEE. In nucleotides, the CDR3 is TGTGCCAGCAGGGCCCTGGCGAACACCGGGGAGCTGTTTTTT. It specifies CASRALANTGELFF.